This TCR beta chain was retrieved from a study of T cells in Graves' hyperthyroidism and ophthalmopathy. The CDR3 has 11 residues. The germline CDR1 and CDR2 sequences are SQVTM and ANQGSEA. Trimming removed 5 bases at V and 8 bases at J, with 10 bases between. With a duration under 2 months, the hyperthyroidism was newly diagnosed in patients aged 18 to 65. Diagnosing involved the use of clinical symptoms, serum thyroxine and TRAb, thyroid ultrasound and orbital computed tomography. General observations from the study: Expanded thyroid clonotypes (above 0.001) were mostly also found in blood. The model forecast ophthalmopathy, anticipating it by a median around 6.5 months before onset.

About this clonotype itself: Its antigen is not identified.

Using RNA transcripts as the source, TCR beta CDR3 regions were amplified. With the HTBI primer set, the TCR CDR3 went through a first round of RT-PCR. In TCRdb, the multiplex PCR reads were re-called with MiXCR into one record per CDR3 protein. This table holds some 510,000 distinct CDR3 sequences, roughly 46% found once. This sequence joins TRBV29-1 and TRBJ1-5; possible D gene TRBD1, 5 bases. Sample: peripheral blood or thyroid tissue (not recorded which). This sequence was found in a young woman with Graves' hyperthyroidism. The CDR3 reads CSVQGTKPQHF. The CDR3 DNA follows: TGCAGCGTTCAGGGAACAAAGCCCCAGCATTTT.